The rows below give T cell receptor beta chains drawn from one sample of a study of CD8 T cells in Susac syndrome. One entry per CDR3 protein, called by TCRdb with MiXCR from the immunoSEQ multiplex PCR reads. Here the sample spans 150,000 to 200,000 distinct CDR3 sequences, 85% to 95% being singletons. The sample consisted of CD4+ T cells from PBMCs. These receptors came from a human donor with multiple sclerosis. The CDR3 runs from the conserved cysteine through the conserved F or W. D genes are given only for firm matches. Expanded clones get a size class; other rows say once, few or many, or leave the size out.

clone size,D gene,J gene,V gene,CDR3 DNA,CDR3 protein
-,TRBD1,TRBJ1-1,TRBV12-3/TRBV12-4,TGTGCCAGCAGTTCGGGACAGAAAGCTTTCTTT,CASSSGQKAFF
-,TRBD2,TRBJ2-5,TRBV12-3/TRBV12-4,TGTGCCAGCAGCCCCCGGGAGGGTTTGGAGACCCAGTACTTC,CASSPREGLETQYF
-,-,TRBJ2-5,TRBV2,TGTGCCAGCAGTGAATTAGAGGGTTTCGACGGGACCCAGTACTTC,CASSELEGFDGTQYF
-,-,TRBJ2-5,TRBV4-3,TGCGCCAGCAGCCCGGGGCTTACAGGGCGAGGTGTGGAGACCCAGTACTTC,CASSPGLTGRGVETQYF
once,TRBD1,TRBJ2-3,TRBV3-1,TGTGCCAGCAGCCAAGATCTTGGGACAGGGTCCGATACGCAGTATTTT,CASSQDLGTGSDTQYF
few,-,TRBJ2-1,TRBV18,TGTGCCAGCTCACCTCAGGGCCTAGAGCAGTTCTTC,CASSPQGLEQFF
-,TRBD2,TRBJ2-7,TRBV9,TGTGCCAGCAGCGTAGGATCGGGAGGATCCTACGAGCAGTACTTC,CASSVGSGGSYEQYF
-,TRBD1,TRBJ1-1,TRBV3-1,TGTGCCAGCAGCCGTAGACAGGGTGGCACTGAAGCTTTCTTT,CASSRRQGGTEAFF
-,-,TRBJ2-7,TRBV12-3/TRBV12-4,TGTGCCAGCAGTCCCAGCTCCCTGCCCTCCTACGAGCAGTACTTC,CASSPSSLPSYEQYF
-,-,TRBJ2-3,TRBV27,TGTGCCAGCAGTTCCAGGATCACAGATACGCAGTATTTT,CASSSRITDTQYF
-,-,TRBJ2-5,TRBV2,TGTGCCAGCGGTATGGGCTTTCAAGAGACCCAGTACTTC,CASGMGFQETQYF
-,-,TRBJ2-3,TRBV12-3/TRBV12-4,TGTGCCAGCAGTTTTGGGGGTGGAGCAGATACGCAGTATTTT,CASSFGGGADTQYF
-,-,TRBJ1-5,TRBV18,TGTGCCAGCTCACCAGGGACATTACAGCCCCAGCATTTT,CASSPGTLQPQHF
-,-,TRBJ1-5,TRBV6-1,TGTGCCAGTCAAAGGGCCGACTATAGCAATCAGCCCCAGCATTTT,CASQRADYSNQPQHF
-,-,TRBJ1-4,TRBV18,TGTGCCAGCTCAACGAAAACTTCCCCAAATGAAAAACTGTTTTTT,CASSTKTSPNEKLFF
-,TRBD1,TRBJ2-3,TRBV28,TGTGCCAGCAGTTTGGTGGACAGGCGCACAGATACGCAGTATTTT,CASSLVDRRTDTQYF
-,TRBD2,TRBJ2-7,TRBV7-2,TGTGCCAGCAGCTTCGCGGGACTAGGTTTGTACGAGCAGTACTTC,CASSFAGLGLYEQYF
-,-,TRBJ1-1,TRBV29-1,TGCAGCGTCCGAGGACAGATGAACACTGAAGCTTTCTTT,CSVRGQMNTEAFF
-,-,TRBJ1-5,TRBV21-1,TGTGCCAGCAGCAAAGGTCAGGGAGGCAATCAGCCCCAGCATTTT,CASSKGQGGNQPQHF
-,-,TRBJ1-1,TRBV12-3/TRBV12-4,TGTGCCAGCAGTTTTAAGGGTGACGCTTTCTTT,CASSFKGDAFF
-,TRBD1,TRBJ1-5,TRBV30,TGTGCCTGGAGTGGAGGGACAGGTTACAATCAGCCCCAGCATTTT,CAWSGGTGYNQPQHF
-,-,TRBJ2-5,TRBV18,TGTGCCAGCTCACCACCCTCGAGCAGGGGAAAAGAGACCCAGTACTTC,CASSPPSSRGKETQYF
-,-,TRBJ2-5,TRBV20-1,TGCAGTGCCCGACGGGGGTTCCAAGAGACCCAGTACTTC,CSARRGFQETQYF
-,-,TRBJ2-3,TRBV25-1,TGTGCCAGCAGTGAGAGCCGTAGCACAGATACGCAGTATTTT,CASSESRSTDTQYF
once,TRBD2,TRBJ2-5,TRBV7-2,TGTGCCAGCAGCTTCCTAGCGGGAGGGGTGACCCAGTACTTC,CASSFLAGGVTQYF
-,-,TRBJ1-1,TRBV10-3,TGTGCCACCAGGGCGACAAGCGGGGGGACTGAAGCTTTCTTT,CATRATSGGTEAFF
once,-,TRBJ1-3,TRBV5-1,TGCGCCAGCAGCTTGGAGGGGAGCTCTGAAAACACCATATATTTT,CASSLEGSSENTIYF
-,-,TRBJ1-1,TRBV10-3,TGTGCCATCAGTGACGGTACCCGTGAAGCTTTCTTT,CAISDGTREAFF
-,TRBD2,TRBJ2-1,TRBV9,TGTGCCAGCAGCGTAGGCGGACTAGCGGGAGTGGAGCAGTTCTTC,CASSVGGLAGVEQFF
-,-,TRBJ1-3,TRBV28,TGTGCCAGCAGTTTAGCCCCAACAGGCTTGCAGAACACCATATATTTT,CASSLAPTGLQNTIYF
once,-,TRBJ1-3,TRBV30,TGTGCCTGGATGACTAGTGGAAACACCATATATTTT,CAWMTSGNTIYF
-,-,TRBJ1-1,TRBV6-2/TRBV6-3,TGTGCCAGCAGTTACGTTCTGGGACCAGGCCTTGAAGCTTTCTTT,CASSYVLGPGLEAFF
-,TRBD1,TRBJ2-7,TRBV14,TGTGCCAGCAGCCCTTGGACAGGGTCCACCTACGAGCAGTACTTC,CASSPWTGSTYEQYF
-,TRBD2,TRBJ2-7,TRBV3-1,TGTGCCAGCACCCAGCGGGGGGCCTACGAGCAGTACTTC,CASTQRGAYEQYF
-,-,TRBJ1-3,TRBV6-5,TGTGCCAGCAGTTACTCCCCTGAGCCGGGGTTTGGAAACACCATATATTTT,CASSYSPEPGFGNTIYF
-,-,TRBJ2-6,TRBV7-2,TGTGCCAGCAGCATAAGTTTAGTACCTGGGGCCAACGTCCTGACTTTC,CASSISLVPGANVLTF
-,TRBD1,TRBJ1-1,TRBV28,TGTGCCAGCAGTTTATCTCAGGGGGGCGCTTTCTTT,CASSLSQGGAFF
-,-,TRBJ2-7,TRBV9,TGTGCCAGCAGCGTAGGCCCAGAGCCCTACGAGCAGTACTTC,CASSVGPEPYEQYF
-,-,TRBJ1-5,TRBV6-1,TGTGCCAGCATTCCGAGGAGTGGCAATCAGCCCCAGCATTTT,CASIPRSGNQPQHF
-,TRBD2,TRBJ2-1,TRBV6-2/TRBV6-3,TGTGCCAGCAGTGAGCGGGAGGGGCTGTTCGGGGACAATGAGCAGTTCTTC,CASSEREGLFGDNEQFF
-,TRBD2,TRBJ2-3,TRBV2,TGTGCCAGCAGTGAAGCGGGTGGGACTAGCGGGGGGGCGGCAGATACGCAGTATTTT,CASSEAGGTSGGAADTQYF
-,-,TRBJ2-5,TRBV19,TGTGCCAGTAGTGTCACAGGGTCCCGGAAGACCCAGTACTTC,CASSVTGSRKTQYF
-,TRBD2,TRBJ2-1,TRBV13,TGTGCCAGCAGCTTCTTAGCGGGGATCGACAATGAGCAGTTCTTC,CASSFLAGIDNEQFF
-,-,TRBJ1-2,TRBV12-3/TRBV12-4,TGTGCCAGCAGTTTATCGCGACGGGGGAGGGTCTATGGCTACACCTTC,CASSLSRRGRVYGYTF
-,-,TRBJ2-7,TRBV11-2,TGTGCCAGCAGTTTAGTCTACGAGCAGTACTTC,CASSLVYEQYF
-,-,TRBJ2-2,TRBV4-3,TGCGCCAGCAGCCAAGGCCCCGGGCAGATGAACACCGGGGAGCTGTTTTTT,CASSQGPGQMNTGELFF
-,-,TRBJ1-4,TRBV16,TGTGCCAGCAGCCAGGGACCAAATGAAAAACTGTTTTTT,CASSQGPNEKLFF
-,TRBD2,TRBJ2-3,TRBV5-4,TGTGCCAGCAGCTTGGCGCTAGCGGGAAGCACAGATACGCAGTATTTT,CASSLALAGSTDTQYF
once,-,TRBJ2-5,TRBV5-1,TGCGCCAGCAGCTTGGTGGGAACTAGCCGACACCAAGAGACCCAGTACTTC,CASSLVGTSRHQETQYF
-,TRBD2,TRBJ2-1,TRBV6-2/TRBV6-3,TGTGCCAGCAGACTTAGCGGGAGTAGGAATGAGCAGTTCTTC,CASRLSGSRNEQFF
-,-,TRBJ2-3,TRBV15,TGTGCCACCAGCAGCGGCCGAGTGGGCACAGATACGCAGTATTTT,CATSSGRVGTDTQYF
-,TRBD1,TRBJ1-2,TRBV20-1,TGCAGTGCCTTTAGGACAGGGAAGTATGGCTACACCTTC,CSAFRTGKYGYTF
-,TRBD1,TRBJ2-7,TRBV25-1,TGTGCCAGCAGTGAAGGACAGGGAAGGATCCGTTCCTACGAGCAGTACTTC,CASSEGQGRIRSYEQYF
-,TRBD1,TRBJ1-4,TRBV15,TGTGCCACCAGCGAGGGGACAGTTGTTGAAAAACTGTTTTTT,CATSEGTVVEKLFF